The sequence of this T cell receptor (beta chain) was determined in a study of shared clonotypes between healthy human individuals (TCRdb year 2020). Background on the whole study: The cohort included a few men and a couple of women between 18 and 49 years of age. For each donor, CD4 naive and CD4 memory were each run on three plates, CD8 naive on two plates, and CD8 memory on one plate. To estimate repertoire size and how much clonotypes are shared between individuals, the study performed deep sequencing of blood TCR repertoires from a few healthy adults. Different laboratories and diverse techniques were used to prepare libraries and sequence TCR repertoires, to increase sequencing depth and limit assay-specific biases. Each donor's leukapheresis produced roughly between about 0.85 and 10 billion PBMCs. The paper's findings and limits, for the study overall: Even with the large sequencing depth, rarefaction of the sorted-subset datasets indicated that sequencing was incomplete. Compared with non-shared clonotypes, the clonotypes found in all four sorted-subset donors had higher generation probabilities. Larger estimated clonotype richness was generally found for naive subsets than for memory subsets. Across four donors, roughly 5.1% of naive CD4, approximately 3.6% of naive CD8, 2.3% of memory CD4, and approximately 0.42% of memory CD8 clonotypes were shared. Because the study included only a small number of donors, the genetic and exposure-history diversity represented was limited. Pairwise subsampling indicated that sequencing depth was expected to affect the degree of clonotype sharing among donors. Sampling was restricted to blood, and TCR repertoires in tissue are likely to differ from TCR repertoires in blood.

A word on this clone: It has no known antigen specificity. Within one base of it there is no much larger clone, and no base qualities were kept.

Donors were healthy HIV-negative adults with no recently reported acute infections or vaccinations. Every donor was a Caucasian adult residing in Nashville, Tennessee, USA. CD4+ T cells were enriched by magnetic negative selection; naive cells were then positively selected on CD45RA, and the negative fraction formed the memory subset. Blood was obtained by leukapheresis, after which PBMCs were separated by Ficoll-Histopaque density gradient centrifugation and cryopreserved in liquid nitrogen vapor phase. Analytical flow cytometry was used to check the purity and quantity of every magnetically sorted T cell population. From each sorted fraction, genomic DNA was isolated and quantified by UV absorbance on a Nanodrop 2000c. Using the deep immunoSEQ assay, multiplex PCR amplified TCR CDR3 regions from genomic DNA. Genomic DNA extracted from each cell subset was distributed evenly over all wells of several immunoSEQ 96-well plates, and each plate served as one replicate. For sorted subsets, each replicate PCR was loaded with roughly 0.2 ug genomic DNA, equivalent to 25,000 to 35,000 T cell genomes. Purified libraries were measured with a Qubit 3.0 fluorometer, size-checked on a Bioanalyzer 2100, and measured again with the KAPA Library Quantification kit. Every immunoSEQ 96-well plate was sequenced on a separate single-read 150-cycle Illumina NextSeq 550 flow cell. Regarding the original processing steps: Because only junctional sequences without quality scores were contained in the immunoSEQ output, filtering matching that applied to full-length reads could not be performed. To assign V/J genes and CDR3, sequences were annotated using PyIR, a Python wrapper for IgBLAST v1.9, with IMGT germline references. Any read was removed if the V/J assignment was weak (E-value above 1e-6), the CDR3 was missing, or the read contained stop codons, out-of-frame junctions, or ambiguous translated residues. A V3J clonotype was defined by an identical inferred V gene, J gene, and CDR3 amino acid sequence. Percentage overlap between repertoires was calculated by dividing the number of shared unique clonotypes by the size of the smaller repertoire. Richness of each repertoire was evaluated using RTK rarefaction, the Chao1 estimator, and Recon v2.1 estimates of unobserved clonotypes. Generation probabilities for all TCRbeta clonotypes obtained by the gDNA method from a few donors were computed using OLGA. TCRdb provides this immuneACCESS table in a form limited to in-frame rearrangements. Some clones are lacking; in checked studies, under half of them reflect an unresolved V gene, and why the rest are absent is not known. D and trimming were read from the DNA, whereas the V and J calls and clone size are those reported in that table. In all, the sample holds 2 million to 2.5 million clones, and approximately 93% of those were seen once. Approximately 0.36% of the sample rests with the top ten.

The CDR3 holds 15 amino acids from the cysteine to the phenylalanine. Of the read, only the CDR3 DNA is kept; its 45 bases are in frame from base 1. V is reduced by 4 bases and J by 5 bases, leaving a spacing of 17 bases between them. Based on the germline V gene, the CDR1 and CDR2 sequences are SNHLY and FYNNEI. Sample: naive CD4+ T cells from PBMCs. The sample's cell subset or site label is to be understood as: CD45RA+ positively selected. Recombination connected TRBV2 to TRBJ1-2; the D gene is perhaps TRBD1, on 6 matching bases. This TCR was recovered from a man in his late teens or twenties in good health. Some clones in this sample may be carry-over from other donors' samples. The CDR3 has the sequence CASSAGEGGTYGYTF. The DNA sequence follows: TGTGCCAGCAGTGCAGGAGAGGGGGGGACATATGGCTACACCTTC.